Here is one TCR beta chain with its context. Its antigen is undetermined. The data stem from a study of cytomegalovirus exposure and HLA in healthy donors. The study, taken as a whole, reports: A highly shared variant cluster was judged a likely technical artifact.

Use of 60 Vbeta and 13 Jbeta primers characterized the PCR. TCRdb keeps only in-frame clones here, not all; method: immunoSEQ multiplex PCR. The table has about 200,000 clones, 60% to 85% seen once. J was trimmed by 7 bases and V by 0 bases; bases with no gene match: 3. The CDR3 runs 14 residues. Germline CDR1 reads WNHNN; CDR2 reads SYGVQD (reference sequence). V gene TRBV10-1 combines with J gene TRBJ2-1; 7 nucleotides agree with TRBD1. Sequencing was done on a sample of PBMCs. The clonotype was recovered from a man aged 40-55 years in good health and CMV-seronegative. In nucleotides, the CDR3 is TGCGCCAGCAGTGAGTCAGGCAGGGGGAATGAGCAGTTCTTC. Its protein is CASSESGRGNEQFF.